A selection of T cell receptor beta chains follows, all from one sample in a study of T cell repertoires in cytomegalovirus infection. These receptors lack a known antigen. From the reads, TCRdb called clonotypes with MiXCR, one entry per CDR3 protein. The sample carries approximately 100,000 distinct CDR3 sequences, less than 55% recorded once. The material was CD8+ T cells from cultured PBMCs, obtained from culture after CMV antigen stimulation. The receptors come from a human donor in good health (CMV status not recorded). Some clones in this sample may be carry-over from other donors' samples. Both conserved end residues are part of each CDR3. The D gene is left open where the match is weak. Where a row states a size, it is once, few, many or the class of an expanded clone; other rows omit it.

CDR3 length: 15
clone size: -
D gene: -
J gene: TRBJ1-5
V gene: TRBV7-2
CDR3 DNA: TGTGCCAGCAGCTTAAGGGGTAATAGCAATCAGCCCCAGCATTTT
CDR3 protein: CASSLRGNSNQPQHF

CDR3 length: 15
clone size: many
D gene: -
J gene: TRBJ1-6
V gene: TRBV28
CDR3 DNA: TGTGCCAGCAGATATGCACAGGGACGGAATTCACCCCTCCACTTT
CDR3 protein: CASRYAQGRNSPLHF

CDR3 length: 14
clone size: few
D gene: -
J gene: TRBJ2-1
V gene: TRBV12-3/TRBV12-4
CDR3 DNA: TGTGCCAGCAGTACAGCGGAAACCTACAATGAGCAGTTCTTC
CDR3 protein: CASSTAETYNEQFF

CDR3 length: 12
clone size: many
D gene: -
J gene: TRBJ2-1
V gene: TRBV12-3/TRBV12-4
CDR3 DNA: TGTGCCAGCAGTTTCCCCCGGAATGAGCAGTTCTTC
CDR3 protein: CASSFPRNEQFF

CDR3 length: 12
clone size: -
D gene: -
J gene: TRBJ1-1
V gene: TRBV12-3/TRBV12-4
CDR3 DNA: TGTGCCAGCAGCCATCTAGGGCCAGAAGCTTTCTTT
CDR3 protein: CASSHLGPEAFF

CDR3 length: 13
clone size: -
D gene: -
J gene: TRBJ2-7
V gene: TRBV7-8
CDR3 DNA: TGTGCCAGCAGCTGGGCATCGGGAGACGAGCAGTACTTC
CDR3 protein: CASSWASGDEQYF

CDR3 length: 15
clone size: many
D gene: TRBD1
J gene: TRBJ2-3
V gene: TRBV7-9
CDR3 DNA: TGTGCCAGCAGACCTAGGACAGGAGTTGCAGATACGCAGTATTTT
CDR3 protein: CASRPRTGVADTQYF

CDR3 length: 13
clone size: -
D gene: -
J gene: TRBJ1-1
V gene: TRBV13
CDR3 DNA: TGTGCCAGCAGCTTAGGCCTCCGGGAGGAAGCTTTCTTT
CDR3 protein: CASSLGLREEAFF

CDR3 length: 13
clone size: few
D gene: -
J gene: TRBJ1-1
V gene: TRBV6-1
CDR3 DNA: TGTGCCACTAACCCCGGCGGCTACACTGAAGCTTTCTTT
CDR3 protein: CATNPGGYTEAFF

CDR3 length: 17
clone size: -
D gene: TRBD1
J gene: TRBJ2-3
V gene: TRBV10-3
CDR3 DNA: TGTGCCATCAGTGACCCCCGGGTGACAGGGAATACAGATACGCAGTATTTT
CDR3 protein: CAISDPRVTGNTDTQYF

CDR3 length: 14
clone size: -
D gene: TRBD1
J gene: TRBJ2-7
V gene: TRBV24-1
CDR3 DNA: TGTGCCACCAGTAGGGACAGGTTTTCCTACGAGCAGTACTTC
CDR3 protein: CATSRDRFSYEQYF

CDR3 length: 17
clone size: -
D gene: -
J gene: TRBJ2-7
V gene: TRBV28
CDR3 DNA: TGTGCCAGCAGTTTGTCCCGGGGGGGGGACAGAGACTACGAGCAGTACTTC
CDR3 protein: CASSLSRGGDRDYEQYF

CDR3 length: 15
clone size: -
D gene: -
J gene: TRBJ1-1
V gene: TRBV28
CDR3 DNA: TGTGCCAGCAGTCCCCTGCCGGGGGCGCGGACTGAAGCTTTCTTT
CDR3 protein: CASSPLPGARTEAFF

CDR3 length: 18
clone size: few
D gene: -
J gene: TRBJ1-2
V gene: TRBV5-5
CDR3 DNA: TGTGCCAGCAGCTTGGTCCAGGGAGATCCCGTGGGTTTCTATGGCTACACCTTC
CDR3 protein: CASSLVQGDPVGFYGYTF

CDR3 length: 14
clone size: -
D gene: -
J gene: TRBJ2-5
V gene: TRBV19
CDR3 DNA: TGTGCCAGTAGTATAGGACGGATTGGAGAGACCCAGTACTTC
CDR3 protein: CASSIGRIGETQYF

CDR3 length: 13
clone size: many
D gene: -
J gene: TRBJ1-5
V gene: TRBV7-9
CDR3 DNA: TGTGCCAGCAGCTTATTCATTAATCAGCCCCAGCATTTT
CDR3 protein: CASSLFINQPQHF

CDR3 length: 17
clone size: few
D gene: -
J gene: TRBJ1-6
V gene: TRBV10-2
CDR3 DNA: TGCGCCAGCAGTGAGCGGGCAGGAGCCAGTTATAATTCACCCCTCCACTTT
CDR3 protein: CASSERAGASYNSPLHF

CDR3 length: 11
clone size: -
D gene: -
J gene: TRBJ2-5
V gene: TRBV7-9
CDR3 DNA: TGTGCCAGCGGGCAGCAAGAGACCCAGTACTTC
CDR3 protein: CASGQQETQYF

CDR3 length: 17
clone size: -
D gene: TRBD1
J gene: TRBJ2-3
V gene: TRBV12-3/TRBV12-4
CDR3 DNA: TGTGCCAGCACCCAGGGGGTTGGGGGCTTTCGTCGAGATACGCAGTATTTT
CDR3 protein: CASTQGVGGFRRDTQYF

CDR3 length: 16
clone size: many
D gene: -
J gene: TRBJ2-1
V gene: TRBV4-2
CDR3 DNA: TGTGCCAGCAGCCCGCGTTCGGGACGGATTTACAATGAGCAGTTCTTC
CDR3 protein: CASSPRSGRIYNEQFF

CDR3 length: 15
clone size: -
D gene: TRBD1
J gene: TRBJ1-1
V gene: TRBV7-9
CDR3 DNA: TGTGCCAGCAGCCCAGAGCAGGGGGCAAGGACTGAAGCTTTCTTT
CDR3 protein: CASSPEQGARTEAFF

CDR3 length: 14
clone size: -
D gene: TRBD1
J gene: TRBJ2-7
V gene: TRBV11-1
CDR3 DNA: TGTGCCAGCAGCCCCCGGGACAGGGCCCACGAGCAGTACTTC
CDR3 protein: CASSPRDRAHEQYF

CDR3 length: 13
clone size: -
D gene: -
J gene: TRBJ2-7
V gene: TRBV7-3
CDR3 DNA: TGTGCCAGCAGCCCAAGTCCGGGCTACGAGCAGTACTTC
CDR3 protein: CASSPSPGYEQYF

CDR3 length: 14
clone size: few
D gene: -
J gene: TRBJ2-7
V gene: TRBV27
CDR3 DNA: TGTGCCAGCAGTTTGGGTGGGCCGTCGCGGGAGCAGTACTTC
CDR3 protein: CASSLGGPSREQYF

CDR3 length: 13
clone size: few
D gene: -
J gene: TRBJ2-3
V gene: TRBV6-5
CDR3 DNA: TGTGCCAGCAGTCCCATCCTAACAGATACGCAGTATTTT
CDR3 protein: CASSPILTDTQYF

CDR3 length: 15
clone size: -
D gene: -
J gene: TRBJ2-7
V gene: TRBV7-9
CDR3 DNA: TGTGCCAGCAGCTTAGGGGCAGGGGCTCTCTACGAGCAGTACTTC
CDR3 protein: CASSLGAGALYEQYF

CDR3 length: 14
clone size: -
D gene: -
J gene: TRBJ1-2
V gene: TRBV7-9
CDR3 DNA: TGTGCCAGCAGCTTAGCGGAGACACGCTATGGCTACACCTTC
CDR3 protein: CASSLAETRYGYTF

CDR3 length: 16
clone size: few
D gene: TRBD1
J gene: TRBJ1-4
V gene: TRBV7-9
CDR3 DNA: TGTGCCAGCAGTTCTACCAGGACAGGGGAAAATGAAAAACTGTTTTTT
CDR3 protein: CASSSTRTGENEKLFF

CDR3 length: 12
clone size: -
D gene: -
J gene: TRBJ2-2
V gene: TRBV19
CDR3 DNA: TGTGCCAGTAGTATAATCGTCGGGGAGCTGTTTTTT
CDR3 protein: CASSIIVGELFF

CDR3 length: 16
clone size: -
D gene: -
J gene: TRBJ2-2
V gene: TRBV2
CDR3 DNA: TGTGCCAGCAGTGTCTGGCGCTTCGCGAACACCGGGGAGCTGTTTTTT
CDR3 protein: CASSVWRFANTGELFF

CDR3 length: 16
clone size: many
D gene: TRBD2
J gene: TRBJ2-2
V gene: TRBV20-1
CDR3 DNA: TGCAGTGCTCCGTACCGGGGGGACCCGAACACCGGGGAGCTGTTTTTT
CDR3 protein: CSAPYRGDPNTGELFF

CDR3 length: 14
clone size: -
D gene: TRBD2
J gene: TRBJ2-7
V gene: TRBV28
CDR3 DNA: TGTGCCAGCAGTCCCAGACTAGCACCCTACGAGCAGTACTTC
CDR3 protein: CASSPRLAPYEQYF

CDR3 length: 17
clone size: few
D gene: TRBD2
J gene: TRBJ2-3
V gene: TRBV4-1
CDR3 DNA: TGCGCCAGCAGCCAGCTGGCCACTAGCGGGGTTTCAGATACGCAGTATTTT
CDR3 protein: CASSQLATSGVSDTQYF

CDR3 length: 14
clone size: -
D gene: -
J gene: TRBJ2-5
V gene: TRBV7-2
CDR3 DNA: TGTGCCAGCAGCTTCCTAGGACTGGGGGAGACCCAGTACTTC
CDR3 protein: CASSFLGLGETQYF

CDR3 length: 15
clone size: many
D gene: -
J gene: TRBJ2-7
V gene: TRBV7-2
CDR3 DNA: TGTGCCAGCAGCAACCCGGGGGATTTCTCCTACGAGCAGTACTTC
CDR3 protein: CASSNPGDFSYEQYF

CDR3 length: 12
clone size: -
D gene: -
J gene: TRBJ1-1
V gene: TRBV4-1
CDR3 DNA: TGCGCCAGCAGTCAGGGTCCCTCTGAAGCTTTCTTT
CDR3 protein: CASSQGPSEAFF

CDR3 length: 14
clone size: -
D gene: -
J gene: TRBJ2-1
V gene: TRBV4-1
CDR3 DNA: TGCGCCAGCAGAACACGTCCGTCCTACAATGAGCAGTTCTTC
CDR3 protein: CASRTRPSYNEQFF

CDR3 length: 15
clone size: -
D gene: TRBD1
J gene: TRBJ1-1
V gene: TRBV19
CDR3 DNA: TGTGCCAGTAGTATAGATGACAGGGGAAATACTGAAGCTTTCTTT
CDR3 protein: CASSIDDRGNTEAFF

CDR3 length: 14
clone size: once
D gene: TRBD1
J gene: TRBJ2-5
V gene: TRBV6-2/TRBV6-3
CDR3 DNA: TGTGCCAGCAGTGACAGGGGAGTCGGAGAGACCCAGTACTTC
CDR3 protein: CASSDRGVGETQYF

CDR3 length: 15
clone size: -
D gene: -
J gene: TRBJ2-7
V gene: TRBV7-8
CDR3 DNA: TGTGCCAGCAGCTTAGAGGCGGGGACAACCTACGAGCAGTACTTC
CDR3 protein: CASSLEAGTTYEQYF

CDR3 length: 13
clone size: few
D gene: -
J gene: TRBJ1-1
V gene: TRBV15
CDR3 DNA: TGTGCCACCAGCAGAGAGGCGCTAACTGAAGCTTTCTTT
CDR3 protein: CATSREALTEAFF

CDR3 length: 14
clone size: -
D gene: -
J gene: TRBJ2-3
V gene: TRBV6-4
CDR3 DNA: TGTGCCTCCCGAGCGGGCGGGAGCACAGATACGCAGTATTTT
CDR3 protein: CASRAGGSTDTQYF

CDR3 length: 16
clone size: -
D gene: TRBD1
J gene: TRBJ1-1
V gene: TRBV27
CDR3 DNA: TGTGCCAGCAGTTTACTGGACAGGGGGCGGTACACTGAAGCTTTCTTT
CDR3 protein: CASSLLDRGRYTEAFF

CDR3 length: 16
clone size: -
D gene: TRBD1
J gene: TRBJ2-3
V gene: TRBV28
CDR3 DNA: TGTGCCAGCAGTTGGGGACAGGGGGCAGGCACAGATACGCAGTATTTT
CDR3 protein: CASSWGQGAGTDTQYF

CDR3 length: 16
clone size: -
D gene: -
J gene: TRBJ1-5
V gene: TRBV27
CDR3 DNA: TGTGCCAGCAGTCCCCAGGATGGGGGGGCAAATCAGCCCCAGCATTTT
CDR3 protein: CASSPQDGGANQPQHF

CDR3 length: 17
clone size: -
D gene: -
J gene: TRBJ2-2
V gene: TRBV13
CDR3 DNA: TGTGCCAGCAGCCCCCGGGGGGCCGCTGAGAACACCGGGGAGCTGTTTTTT
CDR3 protein: CASSPRGAAENTGELFF

CDR3 length: 13
clone size: once
D gene: TRBD2
J gene: TRBJ2-3
V gene: TRBV20-1
CDR3 DNA: TGCAGTGCTAGTGAGGGGAGGGCAGATACGCAGTATTTT
CDR3 protein: CSASEGRADTQYF

CDR3 length: 12
clone size: few
D gene: -
J gene: TRBJ1-1
V gene: TRBV6-6
CDR3 DNA: TGTGCCAGCAGTTACTCCCCCGGGCTAGCTTTCTTT
CDR3 protein: CASSYSPGLAFF

CDR3 length: 11
clone size: -
D gene: -
J gene: TRBJ2-5
V gene: TRBV20-1
CDR3 DNA: TGCAGTGGTGAGGTAGAAGAGACCCAGTACTTC
CDR3 protein: CSGEVEETQYF

CDR3 length: 14
clone size: -
D gene: -
J gene: TRBJ2-2
V gene: TRBV7-9
CDR3 DNA: TGTGCCAGCAGCTTAGCCCCCGGGGCCGGGGAGCTGTTTTTT
CDR3 protein: CASSLAPGAGELFF

CDR3 length: 14
clone size: -
D gene: -
J gene: TRBJ1-1
V gene: TRBV12-3/TRBV12-4
CDR3 DNA: TGTGCCAGCAGTTTATCGACTCCGAACACTGAAGCTTTCTTT
CDR3 protein: CASSLSTPNTEAFF

CDR3 length: 15
clone size: few
D gene: TRBD2
J gene: TRBJ2-7
V gene: TRBV27
CDR3 DNA: TGTGCCAGCAGTTCCTATAGCGGGGACGCCGGCGAGCAGTACTTC
CDR3 protein: CASSSYSGDAGEQYF

CDR3 length: 15
clone size: -
D gene: TRBD2
J gene: TRBJ2-2
V gene: TRBV7-2
CDR3 DNA: TGTGCCAGCAGGGGGGCGGGGGGGATCACCGGGGAGCTGTTTTTT
CDR3 protein: CASRGAGGITGELFF

CDR3 length: 11
clone size: -
D gene: -
J gene: TRBJ1-1
V gene: TRBV27
CDR3 DNA: TGTGCCACCGCCGTGAACACTGAAGCTTTCTTT
CDR3 protein: CATAVNTEAFF